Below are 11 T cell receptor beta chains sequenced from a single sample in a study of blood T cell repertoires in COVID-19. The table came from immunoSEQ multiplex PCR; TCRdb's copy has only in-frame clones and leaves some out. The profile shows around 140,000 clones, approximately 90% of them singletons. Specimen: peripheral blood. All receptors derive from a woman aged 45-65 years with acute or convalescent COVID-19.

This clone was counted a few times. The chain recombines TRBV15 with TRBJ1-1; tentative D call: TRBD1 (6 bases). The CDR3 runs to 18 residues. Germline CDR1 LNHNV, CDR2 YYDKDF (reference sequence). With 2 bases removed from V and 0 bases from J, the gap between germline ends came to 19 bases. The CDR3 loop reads CATSRIRTALSLNTEAFF. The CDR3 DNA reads TGTGCCACCAGCAGAATAAGGACAGCTCTATCACTGAACACTGAAGCTTTCTTT.

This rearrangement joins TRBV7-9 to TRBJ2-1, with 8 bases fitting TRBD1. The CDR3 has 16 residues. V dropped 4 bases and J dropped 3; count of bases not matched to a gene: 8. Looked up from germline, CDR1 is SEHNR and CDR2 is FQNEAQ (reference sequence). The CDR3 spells CASSSVSGQGYNEQFF. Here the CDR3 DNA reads TGTGCCAGCAGCTCAGTTTCCGGACAGGGCTACAATGAGCAGTTCTTC.

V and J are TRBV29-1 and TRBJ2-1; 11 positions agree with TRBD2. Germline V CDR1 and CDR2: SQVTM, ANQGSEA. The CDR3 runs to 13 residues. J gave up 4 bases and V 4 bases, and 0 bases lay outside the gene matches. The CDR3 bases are TGCAGCGTTGGACTAGCGGGGTACAATGAGCAGTTCTTC. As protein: CSVGLAGYNEQFF.

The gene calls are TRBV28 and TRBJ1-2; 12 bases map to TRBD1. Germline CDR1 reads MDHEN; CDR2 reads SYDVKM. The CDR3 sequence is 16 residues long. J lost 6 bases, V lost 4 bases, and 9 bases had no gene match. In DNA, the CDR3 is TGTGCCAGCAGTTGGTCCGGGACAGGGGGCAATGATGGCTACACCTTC. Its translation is CASSWSGTGGNDGYTF.

This CDR3 is CASSLSNSPLHF. The CDR3 coding sequence is TGTGCCAGCAGCCTCAGTAATTCACCCCTCCACTTT. The chain couples TRBV7-3 to TRBJ1-6, with no clear D. Trimming stripped 5 bases from V and 6 bases from J, with 5 bases between. CDR1 and CDR2 from the germline V gene are SGHTA and FQGTGA. This CDR3 is built from 12 residues.

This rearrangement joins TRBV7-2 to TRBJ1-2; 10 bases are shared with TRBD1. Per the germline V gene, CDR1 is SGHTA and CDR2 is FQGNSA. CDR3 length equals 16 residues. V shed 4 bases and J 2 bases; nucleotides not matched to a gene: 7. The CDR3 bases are TGTGCCAGCAGCTCGGGACAGGGGAAAATGAACTATGGCTACACCTTC. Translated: CASSSGQGKMNYGYTF. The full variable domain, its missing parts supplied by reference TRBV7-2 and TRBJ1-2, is GAGVSQSPSNKVTEKGKDVELRCDPISGHTALYWYRQSLGQGLEFLIYFQGNSAPDKSGLPSDRFSAERTGGSVSTLTIQRTQQEDSAVYLCASSSGQGKMNYGYTFGSGTRLTVV.

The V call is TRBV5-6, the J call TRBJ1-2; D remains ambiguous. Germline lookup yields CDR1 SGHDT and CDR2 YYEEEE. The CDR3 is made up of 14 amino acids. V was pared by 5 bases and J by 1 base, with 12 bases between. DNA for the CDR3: TGTGCCAGCAGACGTCTTGAGGGTAACTATGGCTACACCTTC. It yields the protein CASRRLEGNYGYTF.

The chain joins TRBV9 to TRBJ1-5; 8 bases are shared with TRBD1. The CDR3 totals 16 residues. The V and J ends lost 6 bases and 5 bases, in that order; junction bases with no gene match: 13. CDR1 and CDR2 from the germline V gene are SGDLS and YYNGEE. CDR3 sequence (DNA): TGTGCCAGCATTTGTACCCTGACAGGGGTACATCAGCCCCAGCATTTT. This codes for CASICTLTGVHQPQHF.

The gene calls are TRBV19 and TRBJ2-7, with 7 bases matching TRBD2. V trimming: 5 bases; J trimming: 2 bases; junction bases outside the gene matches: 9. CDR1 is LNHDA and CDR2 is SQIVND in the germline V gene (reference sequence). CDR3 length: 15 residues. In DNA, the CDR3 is TGTGCCAGTAGTCTTCAGGGACTAACAGCCTACGAGCAGTACTTC. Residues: CASSLQGLTAYEQYF.

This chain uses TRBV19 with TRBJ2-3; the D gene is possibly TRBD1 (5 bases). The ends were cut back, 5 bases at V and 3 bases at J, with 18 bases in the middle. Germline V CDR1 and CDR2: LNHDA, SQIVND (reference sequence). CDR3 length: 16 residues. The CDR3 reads CASSPSEAGWTDTQYF. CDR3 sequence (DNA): TGTGCCAGTAGTCCCTCCGAGGCAGGGTGGACAGATACGCAGTATTTT.

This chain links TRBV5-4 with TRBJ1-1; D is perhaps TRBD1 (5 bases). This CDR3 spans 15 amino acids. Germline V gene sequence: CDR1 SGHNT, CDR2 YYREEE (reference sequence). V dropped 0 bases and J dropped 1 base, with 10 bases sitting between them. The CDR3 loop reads CASSLDRQPNTEAFF. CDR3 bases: TGTGCCAGCAGCTTGGATCGACAGCCGAACACTGAAGCTTTCTTT.